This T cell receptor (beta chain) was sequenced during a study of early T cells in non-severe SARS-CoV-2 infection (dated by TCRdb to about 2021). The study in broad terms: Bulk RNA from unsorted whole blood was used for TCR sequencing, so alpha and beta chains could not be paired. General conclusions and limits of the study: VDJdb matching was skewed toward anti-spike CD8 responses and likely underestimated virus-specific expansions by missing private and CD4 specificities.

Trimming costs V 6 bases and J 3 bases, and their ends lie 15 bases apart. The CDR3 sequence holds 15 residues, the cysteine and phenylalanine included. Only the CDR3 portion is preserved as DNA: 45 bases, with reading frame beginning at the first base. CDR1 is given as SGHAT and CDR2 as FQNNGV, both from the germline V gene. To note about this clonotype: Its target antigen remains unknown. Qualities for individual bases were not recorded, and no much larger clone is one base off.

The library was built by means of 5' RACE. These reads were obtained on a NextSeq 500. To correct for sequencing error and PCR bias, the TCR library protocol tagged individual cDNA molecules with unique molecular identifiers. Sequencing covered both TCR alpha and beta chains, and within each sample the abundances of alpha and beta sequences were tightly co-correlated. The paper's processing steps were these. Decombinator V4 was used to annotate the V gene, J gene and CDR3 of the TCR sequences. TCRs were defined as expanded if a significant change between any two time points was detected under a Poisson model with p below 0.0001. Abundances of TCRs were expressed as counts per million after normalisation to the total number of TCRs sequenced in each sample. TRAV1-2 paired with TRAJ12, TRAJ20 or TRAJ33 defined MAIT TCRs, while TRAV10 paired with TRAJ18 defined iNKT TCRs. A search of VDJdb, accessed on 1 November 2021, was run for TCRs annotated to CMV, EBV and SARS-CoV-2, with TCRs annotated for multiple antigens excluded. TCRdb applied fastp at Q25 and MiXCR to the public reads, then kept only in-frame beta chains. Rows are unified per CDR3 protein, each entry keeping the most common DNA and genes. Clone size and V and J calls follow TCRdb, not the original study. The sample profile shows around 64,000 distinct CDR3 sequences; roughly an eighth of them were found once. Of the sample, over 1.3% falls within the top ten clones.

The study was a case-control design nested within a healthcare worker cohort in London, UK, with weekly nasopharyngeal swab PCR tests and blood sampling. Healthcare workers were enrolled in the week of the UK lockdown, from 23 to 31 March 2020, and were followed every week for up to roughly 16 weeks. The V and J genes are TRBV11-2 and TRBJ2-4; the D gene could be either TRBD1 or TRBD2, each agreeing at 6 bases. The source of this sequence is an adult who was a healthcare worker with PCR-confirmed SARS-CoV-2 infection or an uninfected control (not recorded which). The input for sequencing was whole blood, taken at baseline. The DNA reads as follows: TGTGCCAGCAGGCCTGGGGGGCTTGGCAAAAACATTCAGTACTTC. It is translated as CASRPGGLGKNIQYF. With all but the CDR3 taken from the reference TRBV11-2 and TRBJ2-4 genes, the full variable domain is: EAGVAQSPRYKIIEKRQSVAFWCNPISGHATLYWYQQILGQGPKLLIQFQNNGVVDDSQLPKDRFSAERLKGVDSTLKIQPAKLEDSAVYLCASRPGGLGKNIQYFGAGTRLSVL.